This TCR beta chain originates from a study of CD8+CD57+ T cells in acquired aplastic anemia. Study-wide background: Yields of DNA that came from sorted CD4+ and CD8+ cells averaged approximately 3.5 ug. Study-level findings and limits: Patients and controls had in common twenty-nine CD8+ CDR3 sequences.

This clonotype has a handful of counts. Its target is unknown. Genomic DNA, serving as template, underwent TCR beta VDJ and CDR3 profiling. TCRdb re-derived calls from the reads in MiXCR, one entry per CDR3 protein. The repertoire holds 120,000 or so distinct CDR3 sequences, with over 30% as singletons. Sequencing involved patients with CD8+CD57+ cell expansion previously shown by flow cytometry. Germline V CDR1 and CDR2: MDHEN, SYDVKM. This CDR3 has 15 amino acids. V lost 8 bases and J lost 0, with 14 bases in between. The sequence was obtained from a human donor with aplastic anemia. Sequenced: sorted CD4+, CD8+, or CD8+CD57+ T cells (not recorded which) from PBMCs. The chain couples TRBV28 to TRBJ1-3; D gene unclear. The CDR3 DNA reads TGTGCCAGCGCTCGGCAGAGACTCTCTGGAAACACCATATATTTT. It specifies CASARQRLSGNTIYF.